A single sample is the source of the 6 T cell receptor beta chains below, sequenced in a study of neoadjuvant nivolumab and ipilimumab in lung cancer. Sequenced by immunoSEQ multiplex PCR; TCRdb stores in-frame clones only, minus some. The sample has over 25,000 clones; about 78% are singletons. The input for sequencing was tumor tissue, taken after neoadjuvant nivolumab, alone or with ipilimumab, at or shortly before surgery. The receptors derive from an adult with non-small cell lung cancer.

The V and J genes are TRBV5-1 and TRBJ2-5; maybe TRBD1 (6 bases). This CDR3 region has 13 residues. Germline-derived CDR1 and CDR2 are SGHRS and YFSETQ. The ends were cut back, 1 base at V and 3 bases at J, with 7 bases in the middle. The CDR3: CASSLSGEETQYF. CDR3 bases: TGCGCCAGCAGCTTGTCAGGGGAAGAGACCCAGTACTTC.

The sample holds a few counts of this clone. This sequence joins TRBV6-1 and TRBJ2-2, with D perhaps matching TRBD1 or TRBD2 (5 bases each). This CDR3 is built from 14 residues. V was shortened by 0 bases and J by 6 bases, with 8 bases between the two germline ends. Germline V lookup: CDR1 MNHNS, CDR2 SASEGT. The CDR3 DNA reads TGTGCCAGCAGTGAAGCCGGGACCGCCGGGGAGCTGTTTTTT. This sequence encodes CASSEAGTAGELFF.

V gene TRBV6-1 combines with J gene TRBJ2-5, with D perhaps matching TRBD1 (5 bases). Trimming removed 1 base at V and 5 bases at J, with 8 bases between. The CDR3 spans 13 residues. Germline V gene sequence: CDR1 MNHNS, CDR2 SASEGT. The CDR3 loop reads CASSEVGRETQYF. The CDR3 coding sequence is TGTGCCAGCAGTGAAGTGGGGCGGGAGACCCAGTACTTC.

This clone was seen only a few times. This rearrangement joins TRBV9 to TRBJ1-3, with a possible D match to TRBD1 (5 bases). The CDR3 is 14 amino acids. From germline, CDR1 is SGDLS and CDR2 YYNGEE. V lost 0 bases to trimming and J lost 4 bases, with 8 bases between them. CDR3 sequence (DNA): TGTGCCAGCAGCGTAGAAGGGGTAGGAAACACCATATATTTT. Encoded protein: CASSVEGVGNTIYF.

This chain joins TRBV18 and TRBJ2-7, with 11 nucleotides matching TRBD1. This CDR3 has 15 amino acids. V shed 4 bases, J shed 5 bases, and the junction held 7 bases outside the gene matches. Germline V gene sequence: CDR1 KGHSH, CDR2 LQKENI. The CDR3 loop is CASSLGGQGVNEQYF. In nucleotides, the CDR3 is TGTGCCAGCTCACTTGGGGGACAGGGGGTTAACGAGCAGTACTTC.

The chain couples TRBV18 to TRBJ1-1; TRBD1 is a possible D gene (5 bases). V lost 6 bases and J lost 5, with 16 bases in between. The germline CDR1 and CDR2 sequences are KGHSH and LQKENI. This CDR3 is 14 amino acids long. The CDR3 DNA follows: TGTGCCAGCTCCGACCACCAGGGTGGAACTGAAGCTTTCTTT. Translated, it gives CASSDHQGGTEAFF.